This T cell receptor beta chain was observed in a study of cytomegalovirus exposure and HLA in healthy donors. The study's findings and limits: V- and J-gene trimming of TCR beta was linked (in a later analysis) to a missense DCLRE1C variant.

60 Vbeta and 13 Jbeta primers were used in PCR. Produced via immunoSEQ multiplex PCR; TCRdb's table is partial and in-frame only. The sample has 120,000 to 150,000 clones; about 80% are singletons. As regards this clone: Its antigen is not identified.

Germline V gene lookup returns CDR1 SGHDN and CDR2 FVKESK. The CDR3 runs to 18 residues. The V gene lost 1 base and the J gene lost 3 bases, with 19 bases spanning the gap. This TCR was sampled from a woman in her thirties or forties in good health and CMV-seronegative. The V gene is TRBV14, the J gene TRBJ2-1; D is possibly TRBD1 (6 bases). Sequenced input: PBMCs. CDR3 protein: CASSQGGGLKAGYNEQFF. In DNA, the CDR3 is TGTGCCAGCAGCCAAGGAGGGGGTTTGAAGGCGGGCTACAATGAGCAGTTCTTC.